This T cell receptor (beta chain) was documented in a study of graft-versus-host responses after intestinal transplantation. Overall study results and limits: Individuals who had graft-donor T cell macrochimerism had allografts that showed high graft-versus-host to host-versus-graft clonal ratios.

Sequenced by immunoSEQ multiplex PCR; TCRdb stores in-frame clones only, minus some. The sample lists approximately 20,000 clones, about 89% occurring once. Turning to this clone: The antigen remains unidentified.

The TCR sequence derives from a human patient who received an intestinal transplant, so some T cells may come from the graft donor. Material: bone marrow, obtained roughly 130 days after transplant.

The CDR3 spells CASSQLGLAGEDEQYF. The CDR3 region has the DNA TGTGCCAGCAGCCAACTGGGACTAGCGGGAGAAGACGAGCAGTACTTC. The J gene is TRBJ2-7, the V gene TRBV4-2; 14 bases are a match to TRBD2. The V segment lost 2 bases and the J segment 5 bases; nucleotides outside the gene matches: 5. Germline loops: CDR1 LGHNA, CDR2 YNFKEQ. CDR3 length equals 16 residues.